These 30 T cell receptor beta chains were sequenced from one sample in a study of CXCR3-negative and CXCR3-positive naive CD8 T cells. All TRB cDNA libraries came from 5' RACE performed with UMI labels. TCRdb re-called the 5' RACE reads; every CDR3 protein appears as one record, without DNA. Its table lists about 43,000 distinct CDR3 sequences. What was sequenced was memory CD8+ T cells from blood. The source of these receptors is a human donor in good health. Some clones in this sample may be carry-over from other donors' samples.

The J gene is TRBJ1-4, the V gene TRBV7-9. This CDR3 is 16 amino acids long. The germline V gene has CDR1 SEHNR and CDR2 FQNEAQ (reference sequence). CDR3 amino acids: CASSLSLGGPNEKLFF.

Here the CDR3 reads CSVVKYGEQFF. The J gene is TRBJ2-1, the V gene TRBV29-1. Germline V gene data show CDR1 as SQVTM and CDR2 as ANQGSEA. The CDR3 is 11 residues long.

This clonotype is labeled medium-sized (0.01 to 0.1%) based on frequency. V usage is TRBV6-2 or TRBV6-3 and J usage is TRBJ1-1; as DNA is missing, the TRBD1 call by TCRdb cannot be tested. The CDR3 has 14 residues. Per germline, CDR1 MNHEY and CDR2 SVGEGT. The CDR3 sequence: CASGIRQGNTEAFF.

The CDR3 loop reads CASSYQQNTDTQYF. The J gene is TRBJ2-3, the V gene TRBV6-2 or TRBV6-3. The CDR3 sequence is 14 residues long. The germline V gene has CDR1 MNHEY and CDR2 SVGEGT.

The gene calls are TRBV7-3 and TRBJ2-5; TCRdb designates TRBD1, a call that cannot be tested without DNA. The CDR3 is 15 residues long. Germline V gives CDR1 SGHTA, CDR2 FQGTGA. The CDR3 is CASSPYGTGAETQYF.

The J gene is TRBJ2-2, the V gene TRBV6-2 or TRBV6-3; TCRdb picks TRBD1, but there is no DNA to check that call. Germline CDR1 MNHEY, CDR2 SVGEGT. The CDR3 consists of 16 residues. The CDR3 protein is CASSLNRAGNTGGLFF.

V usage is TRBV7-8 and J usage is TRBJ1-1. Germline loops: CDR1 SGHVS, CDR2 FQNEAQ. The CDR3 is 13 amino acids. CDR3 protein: CASSAGLNTEAFF.

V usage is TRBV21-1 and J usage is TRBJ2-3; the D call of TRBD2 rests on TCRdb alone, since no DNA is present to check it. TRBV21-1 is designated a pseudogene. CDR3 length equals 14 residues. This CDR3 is CAGGRQLGPDTQYF.

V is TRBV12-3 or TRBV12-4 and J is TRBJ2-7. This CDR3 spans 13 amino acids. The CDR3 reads CASSPTVYYEQYF.

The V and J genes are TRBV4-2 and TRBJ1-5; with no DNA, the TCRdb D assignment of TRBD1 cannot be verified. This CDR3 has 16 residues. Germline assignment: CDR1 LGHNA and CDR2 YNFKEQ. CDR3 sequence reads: CASSQADRGDNQPQHF.

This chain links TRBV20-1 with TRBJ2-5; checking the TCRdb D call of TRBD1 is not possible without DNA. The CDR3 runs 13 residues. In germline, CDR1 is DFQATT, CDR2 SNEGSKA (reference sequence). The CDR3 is CSAPRGWGETQYF.

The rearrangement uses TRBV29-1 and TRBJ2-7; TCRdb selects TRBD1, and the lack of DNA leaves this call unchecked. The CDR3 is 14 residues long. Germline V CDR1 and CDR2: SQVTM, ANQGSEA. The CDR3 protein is CSVEAGTGTYEQYF.

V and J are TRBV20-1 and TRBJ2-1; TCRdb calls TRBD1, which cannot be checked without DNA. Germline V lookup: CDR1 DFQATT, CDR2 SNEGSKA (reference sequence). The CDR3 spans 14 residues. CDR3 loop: CSAQTWGTINEQFF.

Here the CDR3 reads CSARSGEADYNEQFF. The chain recombines TRBV20-1 with TRBJ2-1; checking the TCRdb D call of TRBD1 is not possible without DNA. Germline V gene lookup returns CDR1 DFQATT and CDR2 SNEGSKA (reference sequence). The CDR3 contains 15 residues.

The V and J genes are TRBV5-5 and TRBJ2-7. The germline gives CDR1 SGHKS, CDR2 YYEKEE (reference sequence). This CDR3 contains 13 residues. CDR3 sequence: CASSLVASYEQYF.

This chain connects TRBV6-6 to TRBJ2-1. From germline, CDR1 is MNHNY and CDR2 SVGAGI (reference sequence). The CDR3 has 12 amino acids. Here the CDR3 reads CASSPSPWEQFF.

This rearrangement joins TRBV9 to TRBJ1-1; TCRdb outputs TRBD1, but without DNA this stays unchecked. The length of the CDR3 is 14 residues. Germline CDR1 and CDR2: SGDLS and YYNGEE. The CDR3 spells CASSVEGQGAEAFF. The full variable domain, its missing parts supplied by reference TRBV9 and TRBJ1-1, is DSGVTQTPKHLITATGQRVTLRCSPRSGDLSVYWYQQSLDQGLQFLIQYYNGEERAKGNILERFSAQQFPDLHSELNLSSLELGDSALYFCASSVEGQGAEAFFGQGTRLTVV.

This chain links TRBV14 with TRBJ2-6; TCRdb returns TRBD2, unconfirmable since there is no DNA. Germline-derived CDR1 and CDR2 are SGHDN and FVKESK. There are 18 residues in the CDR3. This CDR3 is CASSLPEGEGSGANVLTF.

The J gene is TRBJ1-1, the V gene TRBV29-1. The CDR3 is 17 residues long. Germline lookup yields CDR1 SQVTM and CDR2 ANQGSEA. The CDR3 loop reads CSVEGDPSSLWNSEAFF.

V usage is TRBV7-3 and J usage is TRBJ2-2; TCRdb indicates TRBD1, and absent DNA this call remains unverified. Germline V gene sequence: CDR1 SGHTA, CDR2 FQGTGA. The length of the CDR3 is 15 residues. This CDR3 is CASSLGAAHGGELFF.

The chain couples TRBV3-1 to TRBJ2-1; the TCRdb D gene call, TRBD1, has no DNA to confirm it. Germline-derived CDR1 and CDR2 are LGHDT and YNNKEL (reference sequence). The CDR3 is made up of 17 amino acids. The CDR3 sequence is CASSQARQGASYNEQFF.

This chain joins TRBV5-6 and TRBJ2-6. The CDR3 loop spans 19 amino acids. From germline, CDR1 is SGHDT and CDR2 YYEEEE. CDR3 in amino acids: CASSLDKVIVGSGANVLTF.

CDR3 loop: CASTPDFNEQFF. The chain carries TRBV12-3 or TRBV12-4 and TRBJ2-1; there is no DNA to check the TCRdb D call of TRBD1. This CDR3 has 12 amino acids.

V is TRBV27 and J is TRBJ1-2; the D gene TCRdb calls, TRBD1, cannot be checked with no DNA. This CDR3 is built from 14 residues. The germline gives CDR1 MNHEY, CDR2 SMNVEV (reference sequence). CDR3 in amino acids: CASSPMTGDYGYTF.

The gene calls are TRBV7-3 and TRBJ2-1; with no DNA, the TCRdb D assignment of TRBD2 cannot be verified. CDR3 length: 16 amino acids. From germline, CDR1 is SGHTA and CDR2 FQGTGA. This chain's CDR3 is CASSYGLAGVNNEQFF. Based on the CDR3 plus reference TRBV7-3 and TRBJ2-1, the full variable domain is GAGVSQTPSNKVTEKGKYVELRCDPISGHTALYWYRQSLGQGPEFLIYFQGTGAADDSGLPNDRFFAVRPEGSVSTLKIQRTERGDSAVYLCASSYGLAGVNNEQFFGPGTRLTVL.

The CDR3 is CASSPRYEQYF. The genes are TRBV28 and TRBJ2-7; TCRdb outputs TRBD1, but without DNA this stays unchecked. The CDR3 loop spans 11 amino acids. Looked up from germline, CDR1 is MDHEN and CDR2 is SYDVKM.

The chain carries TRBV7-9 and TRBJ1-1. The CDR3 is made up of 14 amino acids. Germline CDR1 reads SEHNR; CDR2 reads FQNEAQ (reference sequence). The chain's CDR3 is CASRRVSLDTEAFF.

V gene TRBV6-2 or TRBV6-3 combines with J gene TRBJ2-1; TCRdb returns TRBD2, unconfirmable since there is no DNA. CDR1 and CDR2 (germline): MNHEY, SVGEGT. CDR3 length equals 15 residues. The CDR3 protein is CASSLRAGGPYEQFF.

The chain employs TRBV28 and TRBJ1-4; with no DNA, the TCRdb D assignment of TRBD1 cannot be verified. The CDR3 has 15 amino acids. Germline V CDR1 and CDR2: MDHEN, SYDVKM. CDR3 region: CASSPVLGGDEKLFF. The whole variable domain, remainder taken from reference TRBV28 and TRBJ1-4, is DVKVTQSSRYLVKRTGEKVFLECVQDMDHENMFWYRQDPGLGLRLIYFSYDVKMKEKGDIPEGYSVSREKKERFSLILESASTNQTSMYLCASSPVLGGDEKLFFGSGTQLSVL.

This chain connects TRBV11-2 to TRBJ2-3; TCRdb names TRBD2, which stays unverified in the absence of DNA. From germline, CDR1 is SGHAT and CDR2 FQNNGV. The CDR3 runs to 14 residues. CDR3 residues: CASSLAGLTDTQYF.